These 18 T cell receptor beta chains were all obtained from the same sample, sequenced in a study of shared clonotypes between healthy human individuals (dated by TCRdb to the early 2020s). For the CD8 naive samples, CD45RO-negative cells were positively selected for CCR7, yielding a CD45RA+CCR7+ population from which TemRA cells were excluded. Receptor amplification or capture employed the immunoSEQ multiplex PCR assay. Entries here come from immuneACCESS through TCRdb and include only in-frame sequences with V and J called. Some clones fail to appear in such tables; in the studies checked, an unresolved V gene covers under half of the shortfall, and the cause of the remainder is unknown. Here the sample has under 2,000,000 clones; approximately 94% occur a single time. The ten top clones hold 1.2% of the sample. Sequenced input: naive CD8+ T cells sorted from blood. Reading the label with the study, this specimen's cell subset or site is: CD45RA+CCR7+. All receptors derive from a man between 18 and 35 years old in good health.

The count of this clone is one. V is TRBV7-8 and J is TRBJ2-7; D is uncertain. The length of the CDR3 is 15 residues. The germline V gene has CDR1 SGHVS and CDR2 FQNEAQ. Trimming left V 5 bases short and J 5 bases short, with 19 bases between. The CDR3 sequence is CASSLRPGNDDEQYF. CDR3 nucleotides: TGTGCCAGCAGCCTTCGACCGGGCAACGATGACGAGCAGTACTTC.

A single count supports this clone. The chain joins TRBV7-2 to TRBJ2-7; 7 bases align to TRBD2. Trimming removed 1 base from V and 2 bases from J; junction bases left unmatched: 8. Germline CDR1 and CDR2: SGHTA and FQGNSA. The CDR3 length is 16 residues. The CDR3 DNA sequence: TGTGCCAGCAGCTTAGGAGTCGCGGGAGACCCCTACGAGCAGTACTTC. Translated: CASSLGVAGDPYEQYF.

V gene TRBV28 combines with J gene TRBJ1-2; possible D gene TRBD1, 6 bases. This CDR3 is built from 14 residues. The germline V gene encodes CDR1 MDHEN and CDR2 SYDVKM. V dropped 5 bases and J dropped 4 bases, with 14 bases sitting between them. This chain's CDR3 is CASSNSGTLYGYTF. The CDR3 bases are TGTGCCAGCAGTAACTCCGGGACACTCTATGGCTACACCTTC.

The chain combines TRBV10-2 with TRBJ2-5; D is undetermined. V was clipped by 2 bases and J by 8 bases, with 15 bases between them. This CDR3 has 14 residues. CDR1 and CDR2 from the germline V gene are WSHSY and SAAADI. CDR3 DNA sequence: TGCGCCAGCAGTGAGGTATCGCCCATGGAAACCCAGTACTTC. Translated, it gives CASSEVSPMETQYF.

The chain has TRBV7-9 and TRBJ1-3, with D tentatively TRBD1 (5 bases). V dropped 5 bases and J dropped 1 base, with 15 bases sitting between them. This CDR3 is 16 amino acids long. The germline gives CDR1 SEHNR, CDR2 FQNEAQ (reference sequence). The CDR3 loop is CASSQELGGSGNTIYF. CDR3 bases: TGTGCCAGCAGCCAAGAACTTGGGGGTTCTGGAAACACCATATATTTT.

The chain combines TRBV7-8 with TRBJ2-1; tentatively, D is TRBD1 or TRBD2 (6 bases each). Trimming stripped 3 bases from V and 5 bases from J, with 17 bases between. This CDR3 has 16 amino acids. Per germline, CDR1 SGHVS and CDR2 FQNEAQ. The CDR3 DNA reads TGTGCCAGCAGCTTCCCCGGCGCGGGACAACACAATGAGCAGTTCTTC. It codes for CASSFPGAGQHNEQFF.

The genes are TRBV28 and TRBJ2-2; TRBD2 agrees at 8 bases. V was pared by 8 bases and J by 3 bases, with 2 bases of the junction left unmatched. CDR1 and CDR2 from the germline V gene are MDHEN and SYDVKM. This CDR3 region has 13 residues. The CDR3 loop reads CASRGGYTGELFF. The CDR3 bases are TGTGCCAGCCGGGGGGGCTACACCGGGGAGCTGTTTTTT. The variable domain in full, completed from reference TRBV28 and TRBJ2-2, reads DVKVTQSSRYLVKRTGEKVFLECVQDMDHENMFWYRQDPGLGLRLIYFSYDVKMKEKGDIPEGYSVSREKKERFSLILESASTNQTSMYLCASRGGYTGELFFGEGSRLTVL.

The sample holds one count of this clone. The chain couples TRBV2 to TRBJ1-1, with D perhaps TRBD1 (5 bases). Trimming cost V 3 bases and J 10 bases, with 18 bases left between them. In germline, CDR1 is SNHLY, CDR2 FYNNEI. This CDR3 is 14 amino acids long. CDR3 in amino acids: CASSDQDSGGGAFF. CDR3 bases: TGTGCCAGCAGTGATCAAGACTCCGGGGGGGGAGCTTTCTTT. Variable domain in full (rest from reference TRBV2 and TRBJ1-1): EPEVTQTPSHQVTQMGQEVILRCVPISNHLYFYWYRQILGQKVEFLVSFYNNEISEKSEIFDDQFSVERPDGSNFTLKIRSTKLEDSAMYFCASSDQDSGGGAFFGQGTRLTVV.

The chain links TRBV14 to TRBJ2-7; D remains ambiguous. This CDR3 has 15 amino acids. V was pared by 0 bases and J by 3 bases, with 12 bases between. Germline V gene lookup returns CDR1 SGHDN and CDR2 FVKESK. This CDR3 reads CASSQDPRSGYEQYF. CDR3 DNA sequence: TGTGCCAGCAGCCAAGACCCCCGTTCGGGCTACGAGCAGTACTTC.

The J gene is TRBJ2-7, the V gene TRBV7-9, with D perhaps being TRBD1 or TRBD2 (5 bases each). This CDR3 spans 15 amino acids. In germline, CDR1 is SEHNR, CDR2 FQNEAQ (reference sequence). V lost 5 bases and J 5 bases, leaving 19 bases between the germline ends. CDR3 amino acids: CASSIGGTGRDEQYF. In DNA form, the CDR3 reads TGTGCCAGCAGCATAGGTGGGACGGGGCGAGACGAGCAGTACTTC.

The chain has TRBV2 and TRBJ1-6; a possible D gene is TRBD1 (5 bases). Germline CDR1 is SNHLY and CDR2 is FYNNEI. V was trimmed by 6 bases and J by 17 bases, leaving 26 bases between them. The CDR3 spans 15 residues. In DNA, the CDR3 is TGTGCCAGCAGCGAGGATCTACTCAGTGGGGGGGTTGTCCACTTT. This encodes CASSEDLLSGGVVHF. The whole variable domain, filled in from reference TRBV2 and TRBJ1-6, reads EPEVTQTPSHQVTQMGQEVILRCVPISNHLYFYWYRQILGQKVEFLVSFYNNEISEKSEIFDDQFSVERPDGSNFTLKIRSTKLEDSAMYFCASSEDLLSGGVVHFGNGTRLTVT.

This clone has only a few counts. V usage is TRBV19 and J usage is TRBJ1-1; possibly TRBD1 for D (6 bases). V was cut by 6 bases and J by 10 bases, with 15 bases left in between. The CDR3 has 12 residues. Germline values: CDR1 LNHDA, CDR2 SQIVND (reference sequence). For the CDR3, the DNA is TGTGCCAGTAGCCAAGGGGGGCCTGGAGCTTTCTTT. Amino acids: CASSQGGPGAFF.

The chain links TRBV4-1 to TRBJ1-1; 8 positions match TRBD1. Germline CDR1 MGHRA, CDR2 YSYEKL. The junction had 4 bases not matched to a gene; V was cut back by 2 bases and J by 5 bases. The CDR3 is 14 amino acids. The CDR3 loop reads CASSQQGARTEAFF. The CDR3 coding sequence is TGCGCCAGCAGCCAACAGGGGGCGAGGACTGAAGCTTTCTTT.

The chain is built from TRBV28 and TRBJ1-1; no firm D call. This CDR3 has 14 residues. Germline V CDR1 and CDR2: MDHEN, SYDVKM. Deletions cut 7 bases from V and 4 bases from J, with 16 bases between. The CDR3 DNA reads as TGTGCCAGCACCTCTGTTGGTTTGGGCACTGAAGCTTTCTTT. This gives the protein CASTSVGLGTEAFF.

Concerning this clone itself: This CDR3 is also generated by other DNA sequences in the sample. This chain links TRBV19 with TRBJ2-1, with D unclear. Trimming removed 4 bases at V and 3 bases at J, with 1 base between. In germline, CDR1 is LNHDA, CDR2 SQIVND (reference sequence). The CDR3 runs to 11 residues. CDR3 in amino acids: CASSNYNEQFF. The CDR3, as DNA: TGTGCCAGTAGTAACTACAATGAGCAGTTCTTC.

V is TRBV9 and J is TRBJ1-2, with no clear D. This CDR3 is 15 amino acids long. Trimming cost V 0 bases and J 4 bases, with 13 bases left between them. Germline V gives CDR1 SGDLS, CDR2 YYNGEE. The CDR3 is CASSVEGSPSYGYTF. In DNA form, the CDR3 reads TGTGCCAGCAGCGTAGAAGGCAGCCCAAGCTATGGCTACACCTTC. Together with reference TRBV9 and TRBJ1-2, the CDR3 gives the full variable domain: DSGVTQTPKHLITATGQRVTLRCSPRSGDLSVYWYQQSLDQGLQFLIQYYNGEERAKGNILERFSAQQFPDLHSELNLSSLELGDSALYFCASSVEGSPSYGYTFGSGTRLTVV.

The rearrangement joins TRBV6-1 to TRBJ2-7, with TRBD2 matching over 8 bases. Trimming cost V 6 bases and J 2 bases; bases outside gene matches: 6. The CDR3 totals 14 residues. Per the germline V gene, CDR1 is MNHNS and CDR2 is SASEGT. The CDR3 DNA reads TGTGCCAGCAGCTTACTAGCGGAGCCCTACGAGCAGTACTTC. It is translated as CASSLLAEPYEQYF.

CDR3 DNA sequence: TGTGCCTGGAGTGCTTACCAGACAGGAATCTATGGCTACACCTTC. Its translation is CAWSAYQTGIYGYTF. J is TRBJ1-2 and V is TRBV30, with a weak D call TRBD1 (6 bases). The CDR3 totals 15 residues. With 1 base removed from V and 4 bases from J, the gap between germline ends came to 16 bases. From germline, CDR1 is GTSNPN and CDR2 SVGIG (reference sequence). Full variable domain (rest looked up from reference TRBV30 and TRBJ1-2): SQTIHQWPATLVQPVGSPLSLECTVEGTSNPNLYWYRQAAGRGLQLLFYSVGIGQISSEVPQNLSASRPQDRQFILSSKKLLLSDSGFYLCAWSAYQTGIYGYTFGSGTRLTVV.